This T cell receptor beta chain stems from a study of blood T cell repertoires in COVID-19. Background on the study: The origin of the acute and convalescent COVID-19 samples was the United States, Italy and Spain.

One Seattle source followed patients from active infection through their disease course. Authors' processing steps: Reference gene primer amplification yielded estimated nucleated cell counts. Assay used: immunoSEQ multiplex PCR; TCRdb lists only in-frame clones, some missing. The DNA was the basis for D and trimming; V, J and clone size are from that table. This sample yields some 140,000 clones, of which roughly 77% are seen a single time; 5% belongs to the top ten. This clone has only one observation. The V end was cut by 7 bases, the J end by 6 bases, with 22 bases between. Germline CDR1 reads LNHDA; CDR2 reads SQIVND (reference sequence). This CDR3 has 16 amino acids.

The V call is TRBV19, the J call TRBJ1-5; D perhaps matches TRBD1 (5 bases). The sequence came from a woman in her seventies with COVID-19, enrolled during active disease. Sequenced input: peripheral blood. CDR3 sequence reads: CASMSRSRAGVQPQHF. The CDR3 region has the DNA TGTGCCAGTATGAGCCGTTCCAGGGCTGGTGTTCAGCCCCAGCATTTT.